This T cell receptor beta chain was identified during a study of OX40 agonist ivuxolimab in advanced cancers. About the study: Patients were dosed intravenously with ivuxolimab at 0.01 to 10 mg/kg every 2 weeks.

The study sampled blood at baseline, cycle 4 day 1, and cycle 7 day 1. The data were produced by immunoSEQ multiplex PCR, yet TCRdb's version contains in-frame clones alone and is incomplete. Of fewer than 25,000 clones listed, roughly 80% are singletons. Trimming removed 4 bases from V and 2 bases from J, with 8 bases in between. Germline V gene data show CDR1 as SGHDN and CDR2 as FVKESK. CDR3 size: 13 residues. This specimen was CD4+ or CD8+ T cells sorted from blood, taken in a trial of the OX40 agonist ivuxolimab. V usage is TRBV14 and J usage is TRBJ1-2; possible D gene TRBD1, 6 bases. This sequence was found in an adult with an advanced solid tumor such as melanoma, head and neck, liver or kidney cancer. CDR3 nucleotides: TGTGCCAGCAGCCCCGGGACAAACTATGGCTACACCTTC. The encoded protein is CASSPGTNYGYTF.